Included here is one T cell receptor beta chain sequence, with context. This sample was included in a study of blood T cell repertoires in COVID-19. Study-level information: There were acute and convalescent COVID-19 samples, and they came from the United States, Italy and Spain.

Under the authors' procedure: Reference gene primer amplification yielded estimated nucleated cell counts. The method was immunoSEQ multiplex PCR; TCRdb's version includes in-frame clones alone and lacks a portion of them. V and J calls and clone size are copied from that table; D and trimming were computed from the DNA. Among about 180,000 clones listed, 86% were seen once. Trimming cost V 4 bases and J 0 bases, with 6 bases left between them. CDR3 length: 13 amino acids. Germline CDR1 reads LNHDA; CDR2 reads SQIVND (reference sequence). This TCR derives from a woman aged 30 to 39 with active or convalescent COVID-19. The sample taken for sequencing was peripheral blood. J is TRBJ1-2 and V is TRBV19; D not certain. In DNA, the CDR3 is TGTGCCAGTAGTACGACACCTAACTATGGCTACACCTTC. Translating it yields CASSTTPNYGYTF.